The 20 T cell receptor beta chains below all came from one sample that was sequenced in a study of blood T cell repertoires in COVID-19. Using immunoSEQ multiplex PCR, the repertoire was profiled, and TCRdb retains in-frame clones only, with some absent. The data contain 300,000 or so clones, roughly 90% of them singletons. The specimen sequenced was PBMCs or T cells enriched from blood (not recorded which). The receptors were sampled from a woman aged 25 to 39 who had recovered from COVID-19.

The gene calls are TRBV11-2 and TRBJ2-7, with D maybe TRBD1 (5 bases). There are 18 residues in the CDR3. V was pared by 0 bases and J by 0 bases, with 18 bases between. CDR1 is SGHAT and CDR2 is FQNNGV in the germline V gene. Here the CDR3 reads CASSLDQGEGGRSYEQYF. The CDR3 DNA reads TGTGCCAGCAGCTTAGATCAGGGTGAAGGCGGACGCTCCTACGAGCAGTACTTC. Looking up the rest from reference TRBV11-2 and TRBJ2-7 gives the full variable domain: EAGVAQSPRYKIIEKRQSVAFWCNPISGHATLYWYQQILGQGPKLLIQFQNNGVVDDSQLPKDRFSAERLKGVDSTLKIQPAKLEDSAVYLCASSLDQGEGGRSYEQYFGPGTRLTVT.

CDR3 bases: TGTGCCAGCAGTCAGATAGGGGACTCCTCCTACGAGCAGTACTTC. Protein: CASSQIGDSSYEQYF. This chain uses TRBV27 with TRBJ2-7; possible D gene TRBD2, 6 bases. CDR3 length: 15 amino acids. Germline-derived CDR1 and CDR2 are MNHEY and SMNVEV (reference sequence). V lost 5 bases to trimming and J lost 0 bases, with 14 bases between them.

DNA for the CDR3: TGTGCCAGCAGTTATGAGTTAGCGGGAGCAGAGACCCAGTACTTC. The encoded protein is CASSYELAGAETQYF. V is TRBV6-2 or TRBV6-3 and J is TRBJ2-5; TRBD2 aligns across 9 bases. V shed 3 bases, J shed 4 bases, and the junction held 6 bases outside the gene matches. CDR1 is MNHEY and CDR2 is SVGEGT in the germline V gene. The CDR3 loop spans 15 amino acids.

The DNA of the CDR3 is TGTGCCAGCAAGACCGGGACAGGGCACTACGAGCAGTACTTC. Translated: CASKTGTGHYEQYF. The rearrangement joins TRBV6-5 to TRBJ2-7; 9 positions agree with TRBD1. Losses at the gene ends were 7 bases for V and 3 bases for J; bases not matched to a gene: 7. Germline loops: CDR1 MNHEY, CDR2 SVGAGI. The CDR3 is 14 residues long.

V gene TRBV19 combines with J gene TRBJ1-3; D is uncertain. Trimming left V 9 bases short and J 5 bases short, with 14 bases between. The CDR3 extends over 13 amino acids. The V gene's germline CDR1 is LNHDA and CDR2 SQIVND (reference sequence). CDR3 coding DNA: TGTGCCAGCTCGTTTCAAGCCCGAAACACCATATATTTT. Its translation is CASSFQARNTIYF.

This chain links TRBV18 with TRBJ2-7; 7 nucleotides align to TRBD1. V lost 2 bases and J lost 3; bases outside the gene matches: 4. This CDR3 region has 14 residues. Germline V gene data show CDR1 as KGHSH and CDR2 as LQKENI. The CDR3 nucleotides read TGTGCCAGCTCACCAAAGACAGGGTACTACGAGCAGTACTTC. It encodes CASSPKTGYYEQYF.

The chain recombines TRBV6-6 with TRBJ2-5; 10 positions agree with TRBD1. The length of the CDR3 is 15 residues. The V gene's germline CDR1 is MNHNY and CDR2 SVGAGI (reference sequence). V gave up 7 bases and J gave up 0 bases; unmatched junction bases: 5. The CDR3 loop is CASKGQGGNQETQYF. The CDR3 DNA reads as TGTGCCAGCAAAGGACAGGGGGGTAACCAAGAGACCCAGTACTTC.

The chain couples TRBV7-9 to TRBJ2-7, with D possibly matching TRBD2 (5 bases). The germline V and J ends were trimmed by 4 bases and 5 bases, with 15 bases remaining between them. The CDR3 consists of 14 residues. Germline-derived CDR1 and CDR2 are SEHNR and FQNEAQ (reference sequence). The CDR3 region is CASSSSGIPHEQYF. The DNA of the CDR3 is TGTGCCAGCAGCTCTTCCGGGATCCCCCACGAGCAGTACTTC.

The chain carries TRBV18 and TRBJ1-4; unclear D gene. Germline V lookup: CDR1 KGHSH, CDR2 LQKENI. This CDR3 spans 14 amino acids. V was cut by 0 bases and J by 9 bases, with 11 bases left in between. Here the CDR3 reads CASSPPGIDKKLFF. Here the CDR3 DNA reads TGTGCCAGCTCACCACCCGGGATCGACAAAAAACTGTTTTTT.

The V call is TRBV5-6, the J call TRBJ1-1, with TRBD1 as a possible D gene (5 bases). Trimming left V 0 bases short and J 8 bases short, with 8 bases between. CDR1 is SGHDT and CDR2 is YYEEEE in the germline V gene. CDR3 size: 12 residues. The CDR3 region is CASSLATAEAFF. CDR3 DNA sequence: TGTGCCAGCAGCTTGGCGACAGCCGAAGCTTTCTTT.

The chain couples TRBV5-1 to TRBJ1-1; 10 bases fit TRBD1. The CDR3 is made up of 14 amino acids. The junction had 4 bases not matched to a gene; V was cut back by 3 bases and J by 5 bases. Germline loops: CDR1 SGHRS, CDR2 YFSETQ. CDR3 in DNA: TGCGCCAGCAGCTCCGGGACAGGGGTTACTGAAGCTTTCTTT. Residues: CASSSGTGVTEAFF.

This sequence joins TRBV7-2 and TRBJ2-7; TRBD2 might be the D (5 bases). There are 16 residues in the CDR3. Per the germline V gene, CDR1 is SGHTA and CDR2 is FQGNSA. Trimming shortened V by 2 bases and J by 3 bases, and 17 bases separated the two germline ends. CDR3 protein: CASSLTPASNLYEQYF. Here the CDR3 DNA reads TGTGCCAGCAGCTTAACCCCGGCTAGCAATCTCTACGAGCAGTACTTC.

The rearrangement uses TRBV6-2 or TRBV6-3 and TRBJ2-7; 7 positions match TRBD2. This CDR3 region has 18 residues. The V segment lost 4 bases and the J segment 0 bases; nucleotides outside the gene matches: 15. CDR1 MNHEY and CDR2 SVGEGT come from the germline V gene. The CDR3 DNA reads as TGTGCCAGCAGTTTCCCGAGCCATCTAGCGGACCACTCCTACGAGCAGTACTTC. It encodes CASSFPSHLADHSYEQYF.

The J gene is TRBJ1-4, the V gene TRBV5-1; TRBD1 might be the D (6 bases). The germline CDR1 and CDR2 sequences are SGHRS and YFSETQ. Trimming took 4 bases from V and 7 from J, leaving 17 bases between them. CDR3 length: 15 amino acids. The CDR3: CASSRDQGRSEKLFF. DNA for the CDR3: TGCGCCAGCAGCCGGGACCAGGGGCGGTCTGAAAAACTGTTTTTT.

V usage is TRBV28 and J usage is TRBJ1-2; 7 bases line up with TRBD1. The CDR3 covers 15 residues. The trim removed 6 bases at V and 5 bases at J, leaving 12 bases unmatched. CDR1 and CDR2 from the germline V gene are MDHEN and SYDVKM. The CDR3 protein is CASSTSGQEIYGYTF. The CDR3 nucleotides read TGTGCCAGCAGCACAAGTGGACAGGAAATTTATGGCTACACCTTC.

The V and J genes are TRBV27 and TRBJ2-5; 8 nucleotides line up with TRBD2. CDR3 length equals 14 residues. Germline assignment: CDR1 MNHEY and CDR2 SMNVEV (reference sequence). After removal of 0 bases from V and 5 bases from J, the junction contained 2 bases not matched to a gene. CDR3 in amino acids: CASSLSVAGETQYF. In DNA form, the CDR3 reads TGTGCCAGCAGTTTATCGGTAGCGGGGGAGACCCAGTACTTC.

The CDR3 sequence: CASSPRRTSWDTGELFF. CDR3 DNA: TGTGCCAGCAGCCCCAGAAGGACTAGTTGGGACACCGGGGAGCTGTTTTTT. This chain joins TRBV3-1 (or the pseudogene TRBV3-2) and TRBJ2-2; 7 bases line up with TRBD2. This CDR3 region has 17 residues. CDR1 and CDR2 (germline): LGHDT, YNNKEL (reference sequence). J was trimmed by 3 bases and V by 4 bases; bases with no gene match: 11.

V usage is TRBV10-1 and J usage is TRBJ1-5; 7 nucleotides agree with TRBD1. The CDR3 has 16 residues. V gave up 7 bases and J gave up 6 bases; unmatched junction bases: 15. The germline V gene has CDR1 WNHNN and CDR2 SYGVQD (reference sequence). The DNA for the CDR3 is TGCGCCAGCAAAACCGGGACAGTTGGGCAAAGTCAGCCCCAGCATTTT. Encoded protein: CASKTGTVGQSQPQHF.

The rearrangement joins TRBV10-3 to TRBJ2-5; maybe TRBD1 (6 bases). There are 15 residues in the CDR3. Per the germline V gene, CDR1 is ENHRY and CDR2 is SYGVKD. V was clipped by 6 bases and J by 2 bases, with 16 bases between them. CDR3 sequence reads: CAISTGKGPQETQYF. The CDR3 DNA sequence: TGTGCCATCAGCACAGGGAAGGGGCCTCAAGAGACCCAGTACTTC.

The chain carries TRBV2 and TRBJ2-2; D perhaps matches TRBD1 (5 bases). CDR1 SNHLY and CDR2 FYNNEI come from the germline V gene. CDR3 size: 12 residues. Trimming left V 3 bases short and J 8 bases short, with 7 bases between. For the CDR3, the DNA is TGTGCCAGCAGTGATGACAGAGGGGAGCTGTTTTTT. Translated, it gives CASSDDRGELFF.